Below, 31 T cell receptor beta chains from the same sample are listed, as sequenced in a study of metastatic and nonmetastatic thyroid tumors. No patient received treatment before thyroid surgery. TCRdb re-processed the PCR reads through MiXCR. The top ten hold around 3.2% of the sample, which has 45,000 to 55,000 clones, approximately 26% seen once. The sample comprised blood. The receptor source for this set is a male donor with papillary thyroid cancer or a benign thyroid nodule (not recorded which). Some clones in this sample may be carry-over from other donors' samples.

The chain combines TRBV9 with TRBJ2-1; D gene ambiguous. V lost 5 bases and J lost 8, with 14 bases in between. There are 13 residues in the CDR3. Looked up from germline, CDR1 is SGDLS and CDR2 is YYNGEE. For the CDR3, the DNA is TGTGCCAGCAGTCCCCGGATGAGCGATGAGCAGTTCTTC. Translated: CASSPRMSDEQFF.

This clone was picked up a small number of times. The chain has TRBV10-2 and TRBJ2-7; possibly TRBD2 for D (5 bases). The CDR3 is 16 amino acids. V lost 0 bases to trimming and J lost 4 bases, with 16 bases between them. Germline V gives CDR1 WSHSY, CDR2 SAAADI. The chain's CDR3 is CASSESRGSYFYEQYF. The DNA of the CDR3 is TGCGCCAGCAGTGAGTCACGGGGATCGTACTTTTACGAGCAGTACTTC.

This clone was seen repeatedly, ten times or more. The chain has TRBV7-9 and TRBJ2-1; D is undetermined. Trimming left V 5 bases short and J 9 bases short, with 8 bases between. Germline CDR1 and CDR2: SEHNR and FQNEAQ (reference sequence). This CDR3 spans 11 amino acids. CDR3 protein: CASSPTVEQFF. The CDR3 DNA follows: TGTGCCAGCAGCCCTACGGTTGAGCAGTTCTTC.

The table lists this clone with many counts. The chain joins TRBV24-1 to TRBJ2-2, with D possibly TRBD2 on 6 matching bases. The CDR3 totals 18 residues. V was trimmed by 0 bases and J by 8 bases, leaving 21 bases between them. Per the germline V gene, CDR1 is KGHDR and CDR2 is SFDVKD. The CDR3, as DNA: TGTGCCACCAGTGATTTGCACGCGGCGGGGCCTCTTGGGGGGGAGCTGTTTTTT. This translates into CATSDLHAAGPLGGELFF.

This chain links TRBV20-1 with TRBJ1-2, with D unclear. CDR1 is DFQATT and CDR2 is SNEGSKA in the germline V gene (reference sequence). The CDR3 runs to 11 residues. V lost 4 bases and J 4 bases, leaving 7 bases between the germline ends. CDR3 bases: TGCAGTGCTAAAGAGCTCTATGGCTACACCTTC. Protein product: CSAKELYGYTF.

The gene calls are TRBV20-1 and TRBJ2-2; unclear D gene. From germline, CDR1 is DFQATT and CDR2 SNEGSKA (reference sequence). This CDR3 spans 14 amino acids. The V and J ends lost 6 bases and 0 bases respectively, with 11 bases between them. DNA for the CDR3: TGCAGTGCGAGTCCGCTCGCGAACACCGGGGAGCTGTTTTTT. This sequence encodes CSASPLANTGELFF.

In regard to this clone: Compared with germline, one end of the junction differs, possibly owing to a read error. CDR3 in DNA: TGTGCCGGCAGGGCAGAGATTTGGCACACCATATATTTT. Its translation: CAGRAEIWHTIYF. The chain joins TRBV11-2 to TRBJ1-3; possible D gene TRBD1, 5 bases. Per the germline V gene, CDR1 is SGHAT and CDR2 is FQNNGV. The CDR3 runs to 13 residues. Complete variable domain (other parts from reference TRBV11-2 and TRBJ1-3): EAGVAQSPRYKIIEKRQSVAFWCNPISGHATLYWYQQILGQGPKLLIQFQNNGVVDDSQLPKDRFSAERLKGVDSTLKIQPAKLEDSAVYLCAGRAEIWHTIYFGEGSWLTVV.

This clone has at least ten counts. The CDR3 is CASSSLAGGPGEQFF. The CDR3 DNA is TGTGCCAGCAGCTCCCTAGCGGGAGGGCCCGGTGAGCAGTTCTTC. J is TRBJ2-1 and V is TRBV7-3; 12 bases agree with TRBD2. Unmatched junction bases numbered 7, after V lost 4 bases and J lost 9 bases. The germline gives CDR1 SGHTA, CDR2 FQGTGA. The CDR3 length is 15 residues. The full variable domain, in which reference TRBV7-3 and TRBJ2-1 provide the parts outside the CDR3, is GAGVSQTPSNKVTEKGKYVELRCDPISGHTALYWYRQSLGQGPEFLIYFQGTGAADDSGLPNDRFFAVRPEGSVSTLKIQRTERGDSAVYLCASSSLAGGPGEQFFGPGTRLTVL.

V and J are TRBV20-1 and TRBJ2-2; D may match TRBD1 or TRBD2 (5 bases each). The germline CDR1 and CDR2 sequences are DFQATT and SNEGSKA (reference sequence). There are 16 residues in the CDR3. V was shortened by 3 bases and J by 5 bases, with 19 bases between the two germline ends. This CDR3 is CSARRAKQGTTGELFF. Written as DNA, the CDR3 is TGCAGTGCTAGGAGGGCCAAGCAGGGAACAACCGGGGAGCTGTTTTTT.

This clone was seen repeatedly, ten times or more. This could be a read error, since a much larger clone is one nucleotide away. Other DNA sequences within the sample encode an identical CDR3. The V and J genes are TRBV11-2 and TRBJ2-7; TRBD2 aligns across 14 bases. This CDR3 has 19 residues. Germline V lookup: CDR1 SGHAT, CDR2 FQNNGV. The CDR3: CASSLDSPGLAGAPYEQYF. CDR3 bases: TGTGCCAGCAGCCTAGACTCCCCGGGACTAGCGGGAGCCCCCTACGAGCAGTACTTC.

This clone was counted ten times or more. Other DNA sequences within the sample encode an identical CDR3. CDR3 coding DNA: TGTGCCAGCAGCTTGGGCGGAACAATCGGGACCGGGGAGCTGTTTTTT. This sequence encodes CASSLGGTIGTGELFF. This chain links TRBV7-6 with TRBJ2-2; D not certain. The length of the CDR3 is 16 residues. Germline CDR1 reads SGHVS; CDR2 reads FNYEAQ. V lost 3 bases, J lost 5 bases, and 16 bases lay in between. Full variable domain (rest looked up from reference TRBV7-6 and TRBJ2-2): GAGVSQSPRYKVTKRGQDVALRCDPISGHVSLYWYRQALGQGPEFLTYFNYEAQQDKSGLPNDRFSAERPEGSISTLTIQRTEQRDSAMYRCASSLGGTIGTGELFFGEGSRLTVL.

V is TRBV9 and J is TRBJ2-2; 11 nucleotides match TRBD2. This CDR3 has 16 residues. J lost 7 bases, V lost 3 bases, and 8 bases had no gene match. Germline CDR1 and CDR2: SGDLS and YYNGEE. The CDR3 region has the DNA TGTGCCAGCAGCGCCACCGGGACTAGCGGTTACGGGGAGCTGTTTTTT. This codes for CASSATGTSGYGELFF.

This clone was seen repeatedly, ten times or more. The chain has TRBV9 and TRBJ1-2, with D perhaps matching TRBD1 (5 bases). Trimming removed 4 bases at V and 2 bases at J, with 12 bases between. CDR1 SGDLS and CDR2 YYNGEE come from the germline V gene. The CDR3 has 14 amino acids. The CDR3 spells CASSSSGVNYGYTF. The CDR3 nucleotides read TGTGCCAGCAGCTCGTCGGGGGTGAACTATGGCTACACCTTC.

The sample holds many counts of this clone. CDR3 amino acids: CASKGTSGTSDTQYF. The CDR3 coding sequence is TGTGCCAGCAAAGGGACTAGCGGGACCTCAGATACGCAGTATTTT. The chain has TRBV6-1 and TRBJ2-3; TRBD2 matches 13 bases. The CDR3 extends over 15 amino acids. Per germline, CDR1 MNHNS and CDR2 SASEGT. V lost 7 bases and J lost 4; bases outside the gene matches: 5.

The count of this clone is one. This chain links TRBV5-1 with TRBJ1-2; tentatively, D is TRBD1 (5 bases). The ends were cut back, 2 bases at V and 2 bases at J, with 13 bases in the middle. Looked up from germline, CDR1 is SGHRS and CDR2 is YFSETQ. This CDR3 has 15 amino acids. CDR3 in amino acids: CASSFMAGRNYGYTF. The CDR3 nucleotides read TGCGCCAGCAGCTTTATGGCAGGGAGAAACTATGGCTACACCTTC.

The rearrangement uses TRBV14 and TRBJ1-2; D not resolved. Germline-derived CDR1 and CDR2 are SGHDN and FVKESK. This CDR3 has 17 residues. V shed 7 bases and J shed 4 bases, with 25 bases lying between them. CDR3 protein: CASIPPRERAIVYGYTF. Here the CDR3 DNA reads TGTGCCAGCATCCCCCCTCGGGAGCGGGCAATAGTCTATGGCTACACCTTC.

This chain joins TRBV28 and TRBJ1-2; TRBD1 agrees at 9 bases. Germline loops: CDR1 MDHEN, CDR2 SYDVKM. The CDR3 runs 14 residues. V was clipped by 6 bases and J by 7 bases; unmatched bases: 9. In nucleotides, the CDR3 is TGTGCCAGCAGCTCTGGGACAGGGAATTTTGGCTACACCTTC. Translation: CASSSGTGNFGYTF.

The chain joins TRBV20-1 to TRBJ2-7, with 13 nucleotides matching TRBD2. The V gene end was trimmed by 6 bases and the J gene end by 2 bases; junction bases not matched to a gene: 4. The length of the CDR3 is 14 residues. Germline CDR1 DFQATT, CDR2 SNEGSKA (reference sequence). This chain's CDR3 is CSAGGLAGAYEQYF. The CDR3 nucleotides are TGCAGTGCGGGCGGACTAGCGGGGGCCTACGAGCAGTACTTC.

Remarks on this clone: Other DNA sequences from this sample encode an identical CDR3 as well. The V gene is TRBV9, the J gene TRBJ2-6; tentatively, D is TRBD1 (5 bases). V gave up 1 base and J gave up 0 bases, with 5 bases separating them. Germline assignment: CDR1 SGDLS and CDR2 YYNGEE. This CDR3 is 15 amino acids long. CDR3 protein: CASSVTGSGANVLTF. The CDR3 nucleotides read TGTGCCAGCAGCGTAACAGGCTCTGGGGCCAACGTCCTGACTTTC.

This clone is labeled medium-sized. V gene TRBV6-1 combines with J gene TRBJ1-2; 7 nucleotides line up with TRBD1. V lost 5 bases, J lost 9 bases, and 15 bases stayed unmatched. This CDR3 comprises 15 residues. Germline CDR1 reads MNHNS; CDR2 reads SASEGT. The CDR3 region is CASSWGGDSGRSYTF. The CDR3 DNA is TGTGCCAGCAGTTGGGGGGGGGACAGCGGACGTAGCTACACCTTC.

In its sample, this clone was seen many times. The chain couples TRBV29-1 to TRBJ2-5, with D uncertain. V dropped 1 base and J dropped 2 bases, with 11 bases sitting between them. This CDR3 has 14 amino acids. Germline V CDR1 and CDR2: SQVTM, ANQGSEA. The CDR3, as DNA: TGCAGCGTTGAAGTCAGCCGGTGGCAAGAGACCCAGTACTTC. Protein: CSVEVSRWQETQYF.

This clone was seen at least ten times. The rearrangement joins TRBV20-1 to TRBJ1-2; D remains unclear. Germline V CDR1 and CDR2: DFQATT, SNEGSKA (reference sequence). V was cut by 3 bases and J by 4 bases, with 12 bases left in between. This CDR3 contains 13 residues. CDR3 DNA sequence: TGCAGTGCTAGCCCAGGCCCTTCCTATGGCTACACCTTC. It translates to CSASPGPSYGYTF.

This clone occurred many times. The chain carries TRBV10-1 and TRBJ2-1; D uncertain. The CDR3 consists of 12 residues. V gave up 0 bases and J gave up 8 bases, with 5 bases separating them. Germline values: CDR1 WNHNN, CDR2 SYGVQD (reference sequence). In DNA form, the CDR3 reads TGCGCCAGCAGTGAGTCTGGGTATGAGCAGTTCTTC. This encodes CASSESGYEQFF.

The V and J genes are TRBV3-1 and TRBJ2-1; D is possibly TRBD2 (6 bases). Per germline, CDR1 LGHDT and CDR2 YNNKEL (reference sequence). V lost 1 base and J lost 3, with 13 bases in between. CDR3 length: 16 residues. CDR3 coding DNA: TGTGCCAGCAGCCAAGCATTAGGCGGGAACTACAATGAGCAGTTCTTC. Protein: CASSQALGGNYNEQFF.

This clone has ten or more counts. The chain employs TRBV2 and TRBJ2-3; 10 positions match TRBD2. Germline CDR1 reads SNHLY; CDR2 reads FYNNEI. With 6 bases clipped from V and 3 bases from J, the junction kept 6 bases outside the gene matches. This CDR3 is built from 15 residues. As DNA, the CDR3 is TGTGCCAGCAGGCCAGCGGGAGGGCCGACAGATACGCAGTATTTT. Protein: CASRPAGGPTDTQYF.

The J gene is TRBJ2-6, the V gene TRBV4-3, with no clear D. V was clipped by 0 bases and J by 0 bases, with 9 bases between them. Looked up from germline, CDR1 is LGHNA and CDR2 is YSLEER. This CDR3 region has 17 residues. Written as DNA, the CDR3 is TGCGCCAGCAGCCAAGATGAAGGAGCCTCTGGGGCCAACGTCCTGACTTTC. This sequence encodes CASSQDEGASGANVLTF.

The rearrangement joins TRBV30 to TRBJ1-3; no reliable D call. Germline V gene lookup returns CDR1 GTSNPN and CDR2 SVGIG (reference sequence). Deletions cut 0 bases from V and 2 bases from J, with 11 bases between. This CDR3 has 15 residues. The DNA for the CDR3 is TGTGCCTGGAGTGTAACCAGGTCGGCTGGAAACACCATATATTTT. Protein: CAWSVTRSAGNTIYF. Variable domain in full (rest from reference TRBV30 and TRBJ1-3): SQTIHQWPATLVQPVGSPLSLECTVEGTSNPNLYWYRQAAGRGLQLLFYSVGIGQISSEVPQNLSASRPQDRQFILSSKKLLLSDSGFYLCAWSVTRSAGNTIYFGEGSWLTVV.

With regard to this clone: One end of the junction is discordant with germline, which a read error may explain. The chain combines TRBV12-3 or TRBV12-4 with TRBJ2-1, with 11 bases identical to TRBD2. The CDR3 is made up of 17 amino acids. This chain's CDR3 is CASRGGLAVWLHNEQFF. The CDR3 DNA reads TGTGCCAGCAGGGGGGGACTAGCGGTATGGCTTCACAATGAGCAGTTTTTC.

This clone is labeled medium-sized. The V gene is TRBV6-1, the J gene TRBJ2-7; D unresolved. Germline assignment: CDR1 MNHNS and CDR2 SASEGT. The CDR3 consists of 15 residues. Trimming removed 7 bases from V and 3 bases from J, with 19 bases in between. CDR3 bases: TGTGCCAGCAATATAATTGGGGATGGAAGCTACGAGCAGTACTTC. Its translation: CASNIIGDGSYEQYF.

Note on this clone: One junction end does not reproduce the germline sequence, and a read error may be involved. This rearrangement joins TRBV4-1 to TRBJ2-1, with D maybe TRBD2 (5 bases). Germline CDR1 MGHRA, CDR2 YSYEKL. The CDR3 spans 12 residues. CDR3: CASSQPGNDQFF. CDR3 DNA: TGCGCCAGCAGCCAACCGGGGAATGATCAGTTCTTC.

The chain joins TRBV30 to TRBJ1-1; possible D gene TRBD1, 5 bases. The CDR3 contains 17 residues. Trimming cost V 2 bases and J 2 bases, with 21 bases left between them. Germline CDR1 reads GTSNPN; CDR2 reads SVGIG (reference sequence). The CDR3 region has the DNA TGTGCCTGGAGTAGTGATCGTCCTAGACAGCTTAACACTGAAGCTTTCTTT. It codes for CAWSSDRPRQLNTEAFF.